Listed here is a single T cell receptor beta chain. This record comes from a study of CD8 T cells in Susac syndrome. Study background: Patients with Susac syndrome were therapy-naive, taking corticosteroids, with some also receiving intravenous immunoglobulin, or taking intravenous immunoglobulin alone at the time their blood was drawn.

CDR1 and CDR2 from the germline V gene are SGHRS and YFSETQ. CDR3 length: 14 residues. Trimming removed 0 bases from V and 4 bases from J, with 10 bases in between. The RNA, about 0.45 to 1 ug, was put through reverse transcription using random hexamers. The immunoSEQ assay covered 54 Vbeta and 13 Jbeta segments for CDR3. Each CDR3 protein gets one entry after TCRdb re-called the immunoSEQ multiplex PCR reads with MiXCR. Of roughly 150,000 distinct CDR3 sequences listed, roughly 95% were seen once; the top ten hold roughly 0.16%. The V and J genes are TRBV5-1 and TRBJ1-2, with D maybe TRBD1 (6 bases). The source is a human donor with Susac syndrome. Sequenced: CD4+ T cells from PBMCs. The CDR3 protein is CASSLAQGIYGYTF. The CDR3 DNA is TGCGCCAGCAGCTTGGCACAGGGAATCTATGGCTACACCTTC.